These 17 T cell receptor beta chains were sequenced from one sample in a study of control samples from healthy donors and cancer patients. Assay: immunoSEQ multiplex PCR; the TCRdb copy retains only in-frame clones and omits some. The data hold around 140,000 clones, with roughly 86% observed a single time. The specimen sequenced was PBMCs. The receptor set was obtained from a man aged 45-65 years with head and neck cancer.

The genes are TRBV18 and TRBJ2-3; 9 bases match TRBD2. Germline V gives CDR1 KGHSH, CDR2 LQKENI. The CDR3 is 17 amino acids. V was clipped by 3 bases and J by 3 bases; unmatched bases: 10. This CDR3 reads CASSPPQGGGATDTQYF. The CDR3 DNA sequence: TGTGCCAGCTCACCCCCCCAGGGCGGGGGGGCGACAGATACGCAGTATTTT.

V and J are TRBV7-9 and TRBJ1-6, with 9 bases aligning to TRBD1. This CDR3 has 14 amino acids. Trimming cost V 2 bases and J 10 bases; bases outside gene matches: 3. Germline V CDR1 and CDR2: SEHNR, FQNEAQ (reference sequence). The CDR3 DNA sequence: TGTGCCAGCAGCTTACAGGACAGGGGCTCACCCCTCCACTTT. It is translated as CASSLQDRGSPLHF.

V and J are TRBV11-2 and TRBJ2-3; a weak D match, TRBD1 (6 bases). The CDR3 is made up of 17 amino acids. Germline V CDR1 and CDR2: SGHAT, FQNNGV. V lost 4 bases and J lost 0, with 17 bases in between. Here the CDR3 DNA reads TGTGCCAGCAGCTCCTCCCTGGGGGCTGGAAGCACAGATACGCAGTATTTT. Translating gives CASSSSLGAGSTDTQYF.

The rearrangement joins TRBV5-4 to TRBJ2-1; 9 bases align to TRBD1. The CDR3 has 14 amino acids. After removal of 6 bases from V and 7 bases from J, the junction contained 8 bases not matched to a gene. Germline V gives CDR1 SGHNT, CDR2 YYREEE (reference sequence). CDR3 loop: CASTSGTGWNEQFF. Here the CDR3 DNA reads TGTGCCAGCACTTCCGGGACAGGGTGGAATGAGCAGTTCTTC. Variable domain in full (rest from reference TRBV5-4 and TRBJ2-1): ETGVTQSPTHLIKTRGQQVTLRCSSQSGHNTVSWYQQALGQGPQFIFQYYREEENGRGNFPPRFSGLQFPNYSSELNVNALELDDSALYLCASTSGTGWNEQFFGPGTRLTVL.

This clone was seen a handful of times. The chain links TRBV5-8 to TRBJ2-7, with D possibly called TRBD1 or TRBD2 (5 bases each). Trimming pared 0 bases from V and 3 bases from J, leaving 13 bases between. CDR1 SGHTS and CDR2 YDEGEE come from the germline V gene. The CDR3 sequence is 15 residues long. The CDR3 sequence is CASSLEGTVYYEQYF. The CDR3 DNA is TGTGCCAGCAGCTTGGAGGGGACGGTTTACTACGAGCAGTACTTC.

The V and J genes are TRBV27 and TRBJ2-7; 7 nucleotides align to TRBD2. The germline V gene has CDR1 MNHEY and CDR2 SMNVEV (reference sequence). V shed 0 bases, J shed 4 bases, and the junction held 3 bases outside the gene matches. This CDR3 is built from 14 residues. CDR3 DNA: TGTGCCAGCAGTTTATCCTTGCGGGGGTACGAGCAGTACTTC. Its protein product is CASSLSLRGYEQYF.

Concerning this clone: An end of the junction differs from the germline gene, which may be a read error. The V gene is TRBV7-7, the J gene TRBJ2-5, with D unclear. CDR1 SSHAT and CDR2 FNYEAQ come from the germline V gene (reference sequence). The CDR3 has 13 amino acids. Here the CDR3 DNA reads TGTGCTAGCAGCTTGGCTCGGGCAGAGACCCAGTACTTC. Its protein product is CASSLARAETQYF.

The chain joins TRBV19 to TRBJ1-5, with a tentative D call TRBD1 (5 bases). The germline gives CDR1 LNHDA, CDR2 SQIVND (reference sequence). This CDR3 has 18 residues. Trimming pared 0 bases from V and 1 base from J, leaving 16 bases between. CDR3 sequence: CASSIDPPGGRSNQPQHF. DNA of the CDR3: TGTGCCAGTAGTATAGATCCCCCGGGGGGGAGGAGCAATCAGCCCCAGCATTTT.

The chain couples TRBV2 to TRBJ1-2; D is perhaps TRBD1 (6 bases). This CDR3 has 14 residues. V shed 6 bases and J shed 1 base, with 12 bases lying between them. Germline CDR1 is SNHLY and CDR2 is FYNNEI. In DNA, the CDR3 is TGTGCCAGCAGCGCGGGACACCTTAACTATGGCTACACCTTC. Amino acids: CASSAGHLNYGYTF.

The DNA of the CDR3 is TGCGCCAGCAGCCCGCGGACGACCACCGGGGAGCTGTTTTTT. It codes for CASSPRTTTGELFF. The genes are TRBV4-1 and TRBJ2-2; D unresolved. Germline CDR1 reads MGHRA; CDR2 reads YSYEKL. The V end was cut by 4 bases, the J end by 4 bases, with 10 bases between. The CDR3 length is 14 residues.

This sequence joins TRBV6-2 or TRBV6-3 and TRBJ2-6; D unresolved. V shed 4 bases and J shed 4 bases, with 8 bases lying between them. CDR1 MNHEY and CDR2 SVGEGT come from the germline V gene. The CDR3 contains 14 residues. The CDR3, as DNA: TGTGCCAGCAGTTTTCCATCAGGGGCCAACGTCCTGACTTTC. Translated, it gives CASSFPSGANVLTF.

CDR3 residues: CASSLDVRGAFF. The CDR3 DNA follows: TGTGCCAGCAGTTTAGACGTCCGGGGAGCTTTCTTT. V gene TRBV28 combines with J gene TRBJ1-1; D gene unclear. Germline V gene lookup returns CDR1 MDHEN and CDR2 SYDVKM. Trimming removed 2 bases at V and 10 bases at J, with 11 bases between. The CDR3 covers 12 residues.

This clone was seen a few times. The genes are TRBV28 and TRBJ2-7, with D perhaps assigned TRBD1 or TRBD2 (5 bases each). Germline V lookup: CDR1 MDHEN, CDR2 SYDVKM. Trimming stripped 6 bases from V and 3 bases from J, with 15 bases between. This CDR3 has 14 residues. The CDR3 loop is CASRKIRGVYEQYF. In nucleotides, the CDR3 is TGTGCCAGCAGAAAAATAAGAGGGGTCTACGAGCAGTACTTC.

The CDR3, as DNA: TGTGCCAGCAGCTTAGCGCTGGGGGATACGCAGTATTTT. Translating it yields CASSLALGDTQYF. This chain uses TRBV7-8 with TRBJ2-3; no reliable D call. Per germline, CDR1 SGHVS and CDR2 FQNEAQ. Between the trimmed V and J ends, which lost 0 bases and 6 bases, there was a span of 7 bases. The CDR3 runs to 13 residues.

The chain has TRBV6-4 and TRBJ1-5; weak D call: TRBD1 (6 bases). The germline V and J ends were trimmed by 3 bases and 3 bases, with 9 bases remaining between them. The CDR3 sequence is 14 residues long. Germline loops: CDR1 MRHNA, CDR2 SNTAGT. CDR3: CASSEQGTNQPQHF. As DNA, the CDR3 is TGTGCCAGCAGTGAACAGGGCACCAATCAGCCCCAGCATTTT.

CDR3 nucleotides: TGTGCCAGTAGTGAAAGACTGAAGTCTGGAAACACCATATATTTT. Translation gives CASSERLKSGNTIYF. The rearrangement joins TRBV19 to TRBJ1-3; unclear D gene. The CDR3 is 15 amino acids. The germline CDR1 and CDR2 sequences are LNHDA and SQIVND (reference sequence). V was shortened by 5 bases and J by 1 base, with 12 bases between the two germline ends.

The chain recombines TRBV5-6 with TRBJ1-1; 7 nucleotides agree with TRBD1. The CDR3 is 14 amino acids. J was trimmed by 3 bases and V by 1 base; bases with no gene match: 3. Germline-derived CDR1 and CDR2 are SGHDT and YYEEEE. CDR3 nucleotides: TGTGCCAGCAGCTTGTACAGGGGCGACACTGAAGCTTTCTTT. As protein: CASSLYRGDTEAFF.